A selection of T cell receptor beta chains follows, all from one sample in a study of blood T cell repertoires in COVID-19. Produced via immunoSEQ multiplex PCR; TCRdb's table is partial and in-frame only. The sample consists of about 44,000 clones, around 90% of them appearing once. Specimen: peripheral blood. The receptors originated from a woman older than 75 in a cohort sampled during active or convalescent COVID-19. The conserved cysteine and the conserved F or W are not part of the CDR3 here. The listing skips clone size in some rows; elsewhere it reads once, few, many or a size class.

v_call | clone_size | cdr3_aa
TRBV5-1 | - | ASSSQGAPNTEAF
TRBV19 | - | ASSRGLAGGYDEQY
TRBV12-3/TRBV12-4 | - | ASSERGEETQY
TRBV5-1 | once | ASSLGASGANVLT
TRBV7-8 | - | ASSWDRSNQPQH
TRBV7-9 | once | ASSRIDRGNTEAF
TRBV6-6 | - | ASRHDRNTEAF
TRBV7-2 | - | ASSSGSNRWDGYT
TRBV6-6 | - | ASSRIAGGPQNIQY
TRBV4-1 | - | ASSQGLASSYNEQF
TRBV7-3 | - | ASSLSGGDGYT
TRBV5-5 | - | ASPWLAGVTYEQY
TRBV27 | - | ASRRTGGHETQY
TRBV7-9 | - | ASSPGGEETQY
TRBV6-1 | - | ASSEEGGRAD
TRBV21-1 | - | ASSKERQGAPNSPFEAF
TRBV19 | - | ASRRTGLEAF
TRBV7-2 | once | ASSLQGSNTEAF
TRBV21-1 | once | ASSKRTGIIYNEQF
TRBV5-3 | few | ARSLPGQGARTGELF
TRBV6-5 | - | ASWGLGPSGNTIY
TRBV7-9 | - | ASSPLLRLTVY
TRBV10-1 | - | ASSEFLGEETQY
TRBV7-2 | - | ASSFGSVMNTEAF
TRBV12-3/TRBV12-4 | - | ASTRGPGTEAF
TRBV19 | - | ASSMGSDPGYT
TRBV6-2/TRBV6-3 | - | ASSYPQGNEQF
TRBV5-1 | - | ASSLDEGTTTYEQY
TRBV19 | - | ASSPLRGGTEAF
TRBV7-8 | - | ASSRGQGAGQPQH
TRBV4-3 | - | ASSQDISGQGLLSSGNTIY
TRBV7-9 | - | ASSLGLAGNNEQF
TRBV7-9 | once | ASSLAGIGTEAF